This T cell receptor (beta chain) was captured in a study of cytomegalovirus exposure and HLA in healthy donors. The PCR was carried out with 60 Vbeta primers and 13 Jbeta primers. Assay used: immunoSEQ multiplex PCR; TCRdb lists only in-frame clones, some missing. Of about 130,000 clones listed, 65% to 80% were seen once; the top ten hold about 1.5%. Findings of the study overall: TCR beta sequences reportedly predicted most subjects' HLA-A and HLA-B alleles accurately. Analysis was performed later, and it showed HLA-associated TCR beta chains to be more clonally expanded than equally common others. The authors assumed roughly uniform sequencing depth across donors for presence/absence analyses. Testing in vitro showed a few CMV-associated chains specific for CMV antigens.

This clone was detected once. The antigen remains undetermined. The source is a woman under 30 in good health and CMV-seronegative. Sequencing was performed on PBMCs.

The DNA for the CDR3 is TGTGCCAGTAGGTCCACAGGGACTGGAAACACCATATATTTT. Translating it yields CASRSTGTGNTIYF. This chain connects TRBV19 to TRBJ1-3; D possibly corresponds to TRBD1 (6 bases). Germline V lookup: CDR1 LNHDA, CDR2 SQIVND (reference sequence). The CDR3 length is 14 residues. The V end was cut by 6 bases, the J end by 2 bases, with 11 bases between.